Listed below are T cell receptor beta chains from one sample, sequenced in a study of vaccination and CD4 T cells after COVID-19. TCRdb recomputed calls from the PCR reads with MiXCR, one row per CDR3 protein. The sample shows 7,500 to 9,500 distinct CDR3 sequences, 48% of them seen only once. These receptors have no identified antigens. The source material was CD4+ T cells from blood, cultured in vitro. The receptor source for this set is a human donor who had recovered from COVID-19. The CDR3 runs from the conserved cysteine through the conserved F or W.

V gene | CDR3 protein
TRBV29-1 | CSVVASKVQYF
TRBV7-9 | CASSLADTQYF
TRBV12-3/TRBV12-4 | CASTGTVNTEAFF
TRBV6-2/TRBV6-3 | CASGGDKNYEQYF
TRBV4-1 | CASTNLLRDRVLKGYTF
TRBV20-1 | CSATGDSNQPQHF
TRBV28 | CASSFIGVVTEAFF
TRBV20-1 | CSAPSSGTGGKQFF
TRBV6-5 | CASSYSGITISGNTIYF
TRBV19 | CASSVQGDYYNEQFF
TRBV6-1 | CATRLAGYSDTQYF